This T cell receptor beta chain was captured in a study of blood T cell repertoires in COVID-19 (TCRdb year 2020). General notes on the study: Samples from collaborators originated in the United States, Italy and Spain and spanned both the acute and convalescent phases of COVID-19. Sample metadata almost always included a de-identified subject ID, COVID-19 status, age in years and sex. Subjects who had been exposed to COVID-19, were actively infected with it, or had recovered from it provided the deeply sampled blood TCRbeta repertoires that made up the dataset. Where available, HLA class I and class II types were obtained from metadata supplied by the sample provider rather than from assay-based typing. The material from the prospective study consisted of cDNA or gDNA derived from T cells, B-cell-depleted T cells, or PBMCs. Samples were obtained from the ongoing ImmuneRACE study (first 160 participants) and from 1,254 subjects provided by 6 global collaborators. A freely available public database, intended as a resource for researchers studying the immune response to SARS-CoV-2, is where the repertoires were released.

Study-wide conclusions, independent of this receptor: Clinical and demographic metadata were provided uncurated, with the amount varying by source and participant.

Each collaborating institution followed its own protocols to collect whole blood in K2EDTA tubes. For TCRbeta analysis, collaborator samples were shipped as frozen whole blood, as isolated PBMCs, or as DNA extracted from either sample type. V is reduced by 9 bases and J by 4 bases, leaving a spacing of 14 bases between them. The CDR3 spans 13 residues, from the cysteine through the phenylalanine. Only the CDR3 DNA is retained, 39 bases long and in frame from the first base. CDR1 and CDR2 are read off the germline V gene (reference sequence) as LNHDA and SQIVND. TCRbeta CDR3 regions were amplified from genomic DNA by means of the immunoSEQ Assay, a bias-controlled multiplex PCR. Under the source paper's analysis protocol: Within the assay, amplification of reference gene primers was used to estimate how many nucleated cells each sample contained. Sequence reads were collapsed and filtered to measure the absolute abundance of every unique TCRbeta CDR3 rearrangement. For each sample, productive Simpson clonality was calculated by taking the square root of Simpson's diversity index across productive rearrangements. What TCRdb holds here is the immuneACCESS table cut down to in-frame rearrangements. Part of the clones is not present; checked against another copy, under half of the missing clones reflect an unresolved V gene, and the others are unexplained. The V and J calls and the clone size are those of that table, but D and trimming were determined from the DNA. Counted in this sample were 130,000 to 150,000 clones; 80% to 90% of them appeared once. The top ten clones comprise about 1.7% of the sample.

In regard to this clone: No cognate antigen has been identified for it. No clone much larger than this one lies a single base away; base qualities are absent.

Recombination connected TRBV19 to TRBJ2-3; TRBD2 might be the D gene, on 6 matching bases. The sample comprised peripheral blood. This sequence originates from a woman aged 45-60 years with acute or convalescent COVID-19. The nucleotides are TGTGCCAGCGACTCGGGAGTCGCAGATACGCAGTATTTT. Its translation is CASDSGVADTQYF.